Presented here are 10 T cell receptor beta chains from one specimen sequenced in a study of Ad26.COV2.S vaccination and SARS-CoV-2 variants. Assay: immunoSEQ multiplex PCR; the TCRdb copy retains only in-frame clones and omits some. The table records 120,000 to 150,000 clones, roughly 90% of them present only once. The sample in question was peripheral blood, obtained after recovery from COVID-19. The receptors derive from a human donor who had recovered from COVID-19.

CDR3 sequence (DNA): TGTGCCAGCGGGTCTGACAGGGGTATTCACGAGCAGTACTTC. It specifies CASGSDRGIHEQYF. The chain carries TRBV2 and TRBJ2-7; 8 bases line up with TRBD1. With V trimmed by 8 bases and J by 5 bases, 11 bases remained unmatched. The CDR3 totals 14 residues. CDR1 SNHLY and CDR2 FYNNEI come from the germline V gene.

J is TRBJ1-4 and V is TRBV7-6; weak D call: TRBD1 (6 bases). V lost 3 bases, J lost 0 bases, and 11 bases lay in between. The CDR3 contains 16 residues. Per the germline V gene, CDR1 is SGHVS and CDR2 is FNYEAQ. This CDR3 reads CASSLSGVATNEKLFF. As DNA, the CDR3 is TGTGCCAGCAGCTTGTCAGGGGTAGCAACTAATGAAAAACTGTTTTTT.

This chain uses TRBV27 with TRBJ2-7; no firm D call. The V gene's germline CDR1 is MNHEY and CDR2 SMNVEV (reference sequence). Trimming cost V 8 bases and J 0 bases, with 14 bases left between them. This CDR3 region has 14 residues. The CDR3 coding sequence is TGTGCCAGCGCAATGACCGTCAGCTCCTACGAGCAGTACTTC. Protein sequence: CASAMTVSSYEQYF.

The CDR3 loop is CASSEFGNTIYF. The CDR3 DNA follows: TGTGCCAGCAGTGAATTCGGGAACACCATATATTTT. The chain links TRBV25-1 to TRBJ1-3; no firm D call. Trimming removed 1 base at V and 7 bases at J, with 5 bases between. The CDR3 length is 12 residues. Germline-derived CDR1 and CDR2 are MGHDK and SYGVNS.

The V and J genes are TRBV28 and TRBJ2-3, with 8 bases matching TRBD2. This CDR3 is 14 amino acids long. V gave up 6 bases and J gave up 3 bases; unmatched junction bases: 5. Germline V CDR1 and CDR2: MDHEN, SYDVKM. In DNA form, the CDR3 reads TGTGCCAGCAGATTAGCGGGGTTAACAGATACGCAGTATTTT. It translates to CASRLAGLTDTQYF.

The chain is built from TRBV7-6 and TRBJ1-6; D not certain. This CDR3 is 16 amino acids long. Trimming left V 4 bases short and J 0 bases short, with 10 bases between. CDR1 is SGHVS and CDR2 is FNYEAQ in the germline V gene. The CDR3 DNA follows: TGTGCCAGCAGCTCAGCAGCCCGCTCCTATAATTCACCCCTCCACTTT. Its protein is CASSSAARSYNSPLHF.

The chain has TRBV3-1 (or the pseudogene TRBV3-2) and TRBJ1-4, with D uncertain. Trimming took off 0 bases at V and 7 bases at J, with 6 bases between the two ends. The CDR3 runs 13 residues. Germline CDR1 LGHDT, CDR2 YNNKEL (reference sequence). The CDR3, as DNA: TGTGCCAGCAGCCAAGACCCAGGTGAAAAACTGTTTTTT. Translation gives CASSQDPGEKLFF.

The gene calls are TRBV7-2 and TRBJ2-7; D may be TRBD1 or TRBD2 (5 bases each). From germline, CDR1 is SGHTA and CDR2 FQGNSA. Between the trimmed V and J ends, which lost 2 bases and 6 bases, there was a span of 14 bases. This CDR3 is built from 14 residues. This CDR3 is CASSLFPGASEQYF. Written as DNA, the CDR3 is TGTGCCAGCAGCTTATTTCCCGGGGCCAGCGAGCAGTACTTC. Complete variable domain (other parts from reference TRBV7-2 and TRBJ2-7): GAGVSQSPSNKVTEKGKDVELRCDPISGHTALYWYRQSLGQGLEFLIYFQGNSAPDKSGLPSDRFSAERTGGSVSTLTIQRTQQEDSAVYLCASSLFPGASEQYFGPGTRLTVT.

The CDR3 DNA reads as TGTGCCACCAGCAGAGATAGAGGGAGGGACATCTACGGCTACACCTTC. Its translation is CATSRDRGRDIYGYTF. The V and J genes are TRBV15 and TRBJ1-2; a weak D match, TRBD1 (6 bases). This CDR3 region has 16 residues. The V gene's germline CDR1 is LNHNV and CDR2 YYDKDF (reference sequence). V was shortened by 0 bases and J by 8 bases, with 19 bases between the two germline ends.

The chain employs TRBV9 and TRBJ2-2, with a tentative D call TRBD1 (6 bases). Trimming removed 3 bases at V and 1 base at J, with 10 bases between. Germline CDR1 and CDR2: SGDLS and YYNGEE. The CDR3 spans 15 residues. CDR3 in amino acids: CASSGETGNTGELFF. For the CDR3, the DNA is TGTGCCAGCAGCGGGGAGACAGGGAACACCGGGGAGCTGTTTTTT.